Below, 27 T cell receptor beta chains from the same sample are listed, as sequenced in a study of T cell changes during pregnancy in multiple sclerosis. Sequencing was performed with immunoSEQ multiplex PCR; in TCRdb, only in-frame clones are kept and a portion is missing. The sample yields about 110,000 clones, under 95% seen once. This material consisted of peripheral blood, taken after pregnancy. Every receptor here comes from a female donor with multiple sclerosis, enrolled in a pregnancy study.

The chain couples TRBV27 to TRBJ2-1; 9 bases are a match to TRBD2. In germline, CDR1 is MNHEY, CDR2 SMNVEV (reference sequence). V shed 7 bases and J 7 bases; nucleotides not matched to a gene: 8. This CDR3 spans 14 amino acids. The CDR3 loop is CASMGGLAGNEQFF. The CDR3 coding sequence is TGTGCCAGCATGGGGGGACTAGCCGGGAATGAGCAGTTCTTC.

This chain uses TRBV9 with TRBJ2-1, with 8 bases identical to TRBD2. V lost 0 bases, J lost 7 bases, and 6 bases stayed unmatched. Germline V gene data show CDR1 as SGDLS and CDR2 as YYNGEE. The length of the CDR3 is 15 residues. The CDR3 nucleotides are TGTGCCAGCAGCGTAGAGCAGCGGGAGATGAATGAGCAGTTCTTC. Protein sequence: CASSVEQREMNEQFF.

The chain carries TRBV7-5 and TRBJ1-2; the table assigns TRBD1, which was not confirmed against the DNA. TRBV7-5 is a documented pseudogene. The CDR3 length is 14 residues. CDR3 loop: CVRSLIFRNYGYTF. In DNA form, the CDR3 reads TGTGTCAGAAGCTTAATTTTCAGAAACTATGGCTACACCTTC.

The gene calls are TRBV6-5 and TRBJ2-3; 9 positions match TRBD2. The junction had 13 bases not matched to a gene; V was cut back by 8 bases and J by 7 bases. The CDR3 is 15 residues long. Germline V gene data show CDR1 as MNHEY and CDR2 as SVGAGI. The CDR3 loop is CASQEGAGGQYTQYF. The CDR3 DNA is TGTGCCAGCCAGGAGGGGGCGGGGGGGCAATATACGCAGTATTTT.

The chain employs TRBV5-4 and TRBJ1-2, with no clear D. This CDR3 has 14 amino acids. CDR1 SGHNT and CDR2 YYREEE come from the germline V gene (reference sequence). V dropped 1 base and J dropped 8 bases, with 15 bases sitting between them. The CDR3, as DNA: TGTGCCAGCAGCTTGCGGCAGGTTCAAAGGGGCTACACCTTC. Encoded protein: CASSLRQVQRGYTF.

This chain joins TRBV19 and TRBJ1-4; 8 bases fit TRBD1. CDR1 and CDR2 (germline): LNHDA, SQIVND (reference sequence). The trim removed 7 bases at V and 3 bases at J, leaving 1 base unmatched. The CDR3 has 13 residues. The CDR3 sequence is CASMDRANEKLFF. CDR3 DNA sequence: TGTGCCAGTATGGACAGGGCTAATGAAAAACTGTTTTTT.

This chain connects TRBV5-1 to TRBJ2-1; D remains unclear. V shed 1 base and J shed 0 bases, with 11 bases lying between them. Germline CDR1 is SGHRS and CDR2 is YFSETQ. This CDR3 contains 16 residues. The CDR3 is CASSLNDASSYNEQFF. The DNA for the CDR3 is TGCGCCAGCAGCTTGAATGATGCGAGCTCCTACAATGAGCAGTTCTTC.

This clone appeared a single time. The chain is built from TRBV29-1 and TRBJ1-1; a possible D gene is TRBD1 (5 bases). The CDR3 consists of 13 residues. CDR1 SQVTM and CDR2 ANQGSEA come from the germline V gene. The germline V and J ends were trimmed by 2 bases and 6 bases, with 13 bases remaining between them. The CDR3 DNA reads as TGCAGCGTTGAAACACAGGCAAGGCCTGAAGCTTTCTTT. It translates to CSVETQARPEAFF.

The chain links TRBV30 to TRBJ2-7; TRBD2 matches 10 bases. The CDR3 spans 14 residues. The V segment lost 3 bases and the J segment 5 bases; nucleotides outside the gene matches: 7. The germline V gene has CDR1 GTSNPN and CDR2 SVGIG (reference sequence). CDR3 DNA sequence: TGTGCCTGGAGCGGCCTAGCGGGAGCACACGAGCAGTACTTC. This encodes CAWSGLAGAHEQYF.

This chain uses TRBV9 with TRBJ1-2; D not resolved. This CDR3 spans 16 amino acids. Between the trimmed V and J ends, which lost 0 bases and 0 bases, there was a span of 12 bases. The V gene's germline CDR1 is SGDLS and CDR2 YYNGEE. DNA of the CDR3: TGTGCCAGCAGCGTAGTAACCCCGGGAACTAACTATGGCTACACCTTC. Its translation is CASSVVTPGTNYGYTF.

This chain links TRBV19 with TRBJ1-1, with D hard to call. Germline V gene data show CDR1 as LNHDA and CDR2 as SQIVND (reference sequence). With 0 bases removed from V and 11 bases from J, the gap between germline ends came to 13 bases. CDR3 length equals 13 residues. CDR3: CASSIDLRERAFF. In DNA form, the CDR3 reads TGTGCCAGTAGTATAGATCTAAGGGAGAGGGCTTTCTTT.

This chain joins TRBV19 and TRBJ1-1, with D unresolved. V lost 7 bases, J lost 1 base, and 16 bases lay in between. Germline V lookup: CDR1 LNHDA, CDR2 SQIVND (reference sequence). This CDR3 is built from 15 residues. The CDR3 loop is CASTDGEVSNTEAFF. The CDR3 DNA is TGTGCCAGTACCGACGGAGAGGTTTCGAACACTGAAGCTTTCTTT.

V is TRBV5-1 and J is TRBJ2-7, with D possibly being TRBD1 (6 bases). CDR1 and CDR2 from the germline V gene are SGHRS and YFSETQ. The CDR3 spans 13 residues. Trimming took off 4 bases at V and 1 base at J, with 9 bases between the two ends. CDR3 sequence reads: CASSSQGSYEQYF. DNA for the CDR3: TGCGCCAGCAGCAGTCAGGGGTCCTACGAGCAGTACTTC.

CDR3 nucleotide sequence: TGTGCCAAATCAGGGGGCCCTAATGAAAAACTGTTTTTT. This encodes CAKSGGPNEKLFF. The chain links TRBV2 to TRBJ1-4, with TRBD1 matching over 8 bases. Germline lookup yields CDR1 SNHLY and CDR2 FYNNEI. Trimming took 10 bases from V and 3 from J; bases not matched to a gene: 4. This CDR3 is 13 amino acids long.

The CDR3 sequence: CSGRTGGLETQYF. CDR3 nucleotide sequence: TGCAGCGGTCGGACAGGGGGCCTAGAGACCCAGTACTTC. This chain links TRBV29-1 with TRBJ2-5, with 11 nucleotides matching TRBD1. V dropped 7 bases and J dropped 4; count of bases not matched to a gene: 5. The CDR3 covers 13 residues. Germline lookup yields CDR1 SQVTM and CDR2 ANQGSEA.

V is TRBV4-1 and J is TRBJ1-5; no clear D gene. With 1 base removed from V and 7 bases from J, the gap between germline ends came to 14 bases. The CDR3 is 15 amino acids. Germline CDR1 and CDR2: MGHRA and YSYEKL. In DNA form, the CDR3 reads TGCGCCAGCAGCCAAGCTTTGAGTAGAAACCAGCCCCAGCATTTT. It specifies CASSQALSRNQPQHF.

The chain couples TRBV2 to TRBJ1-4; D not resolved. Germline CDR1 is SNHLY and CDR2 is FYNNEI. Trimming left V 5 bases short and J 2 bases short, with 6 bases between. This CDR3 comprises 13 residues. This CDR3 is CASSLNTNEKLFF. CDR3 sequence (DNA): TGTGCCAGCAGTCTAAACACTAATGAAAAACTGTTTTTT.

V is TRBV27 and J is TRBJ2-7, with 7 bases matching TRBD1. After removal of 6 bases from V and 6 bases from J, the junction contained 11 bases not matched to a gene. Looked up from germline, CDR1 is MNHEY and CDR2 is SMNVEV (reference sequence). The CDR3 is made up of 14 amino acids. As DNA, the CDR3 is TGTGCCAGCAGGTCCCTGACAGGGTACGGCGAGCAGTACTTC. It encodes CASRSLTGYGEQYF.

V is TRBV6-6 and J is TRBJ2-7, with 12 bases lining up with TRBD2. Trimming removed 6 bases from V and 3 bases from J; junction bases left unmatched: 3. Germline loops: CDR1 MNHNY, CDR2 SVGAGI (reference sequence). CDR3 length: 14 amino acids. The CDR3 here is CASSQLAGGYEQYF. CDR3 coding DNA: TGTGCCAGCAGCCAACTAGCGGGGGGCTACGAGCAGTACTTC.

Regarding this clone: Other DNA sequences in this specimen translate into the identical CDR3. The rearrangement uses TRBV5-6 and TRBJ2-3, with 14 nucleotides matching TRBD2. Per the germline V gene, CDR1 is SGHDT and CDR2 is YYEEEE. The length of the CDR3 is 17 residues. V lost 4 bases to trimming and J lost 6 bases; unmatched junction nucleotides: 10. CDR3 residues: CASSPRLAGGRRDTQYF. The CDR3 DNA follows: TGTGCCAGCAGCCCCCGACTAGCGGGAGGGCGGAGGGATACGCAGTATTTT.

For the CDR3, the DNA is TGTGCCAGCAGTACAGGGCCCCAGGGAAAACTGTTTTTT. This translates into CASSTGPQGKLFF. This chain links TRBV6-1 with TRBJ1-4; weak D call: TRBD1 (6 bases). V was shortened by 5 bases and J by 10 bases, with 14 bases between the two germline ends. This CDR3 contains 13 residues. Germline loops: CDR1 MNHNS, CDR2 SASEGT.

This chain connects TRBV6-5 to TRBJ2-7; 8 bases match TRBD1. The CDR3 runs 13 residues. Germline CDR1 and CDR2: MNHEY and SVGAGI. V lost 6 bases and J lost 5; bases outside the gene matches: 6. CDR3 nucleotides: TGTGCCAGCAGGGGGGACAGGCTCAACGAGCAGTACTTC. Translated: CASRGDRLNEQYF.

DNA of the CDR3: TGTGCCGCAAGGAGGGGGCTTTGGGGAACTGAAGCTTTCTTT. This translates into CAARRGLWGTEAFF. V and J are TRBV2 and TRBJ1-1; 7 nucleotides agree with TRBD1. Germline loops: CDR1 SNHLY, CDR2 FYNNEI. This CDR3 is built from 14 residues. With 11 bases clipped from V and 5 bases from J, the junction kept 14 bases outside the gene matches.

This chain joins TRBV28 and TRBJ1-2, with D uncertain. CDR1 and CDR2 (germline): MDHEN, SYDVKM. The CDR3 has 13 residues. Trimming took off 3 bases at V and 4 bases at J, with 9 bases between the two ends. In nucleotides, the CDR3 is TGTGCCAGCAGTTTCTCCCAGTCCTATGGCTACACCTTC. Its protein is CASSFSQSYGYTF.

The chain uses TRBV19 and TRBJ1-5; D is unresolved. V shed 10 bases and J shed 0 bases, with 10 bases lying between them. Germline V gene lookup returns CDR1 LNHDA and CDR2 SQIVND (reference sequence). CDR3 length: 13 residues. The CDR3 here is CATSGVSNQPQHF. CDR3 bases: TGTGCCACTAGCGGGGTTAGCAATCAGCCCCAGCATTTT.

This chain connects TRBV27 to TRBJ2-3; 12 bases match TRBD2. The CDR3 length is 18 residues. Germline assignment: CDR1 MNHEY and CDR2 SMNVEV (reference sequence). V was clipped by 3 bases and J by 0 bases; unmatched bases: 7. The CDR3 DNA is TGTGCCAGCAGTTTTCTAGCGGGGGGGCCGGCGAGCACAGATACGCAGTATTTT. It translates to CASSFLAGGPASTDTQYF.

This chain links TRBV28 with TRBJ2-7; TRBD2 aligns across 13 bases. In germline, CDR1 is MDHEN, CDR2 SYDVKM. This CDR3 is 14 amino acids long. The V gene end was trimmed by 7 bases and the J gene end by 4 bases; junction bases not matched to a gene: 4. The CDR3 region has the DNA TGTGCCAGCATGGGACTAGCGGGACTATACGAGCAGTACTTC. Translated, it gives CASMGLAGLYEQYF. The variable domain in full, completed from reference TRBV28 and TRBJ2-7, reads DVKVTQSSRYLVKRTGEKVFLECVQDMDHENMFWYRQDPGLGLRLIYFSYDVKMKEKGDIPEGYSVSREKKERFSLILESASTNQTSMYLCASMGLAGLYEQYFGPGTRLTVT.